Listed below are T cell receptor beta chains from one sample, sequenced in a study of cytomegalovirus exposure and HLA in healthy donors. Produced via immunoSEQ multiplex PCR; TCRdb's table is partial and in-frame only. The table lists tens of thousands of clones, around 77% of them singletons. The sample comprised PBMCs. The receptor set was obtained from a man aged 25-45 years in good health and CMV-seronegative. The CDR3 runs from the conserved cysteine through the conserved F or W. A D gene is named only where the DNA matches it firmly. The size entry is marked missing in some rows and otherwise reads once, few, many or a size class.

CDR3	DNA	size	J	V	D
CASSSYRGKAGELFF	TGTGCCAGCAGCTCCTACAGGGGAAAGGCCGGGGAGCTGTTTTTT	-	TRBJ2-2	TRBV11-2	TRBD1
CASTQGPDQPQHF	TGTGCCAGCACGCAGGGTCCGGATCAGCCCCAGCATTTT	-	TRBJ1-5	TRBV2	-
CASSPDSPYEQYF	TGTGCCAGCAGTCCGGACAGCCCCTACGAGCAGTACTTC	-	TRBJ2-7	TRBV28	-
CASSWDRAQETQYF	TGTGCCAGCAGCTGGGACAGGGCGCAAGAGACCCAGTACTTC	-	TRBJ2-5	TRBV5-4	TRBD1
CASSLGRRHGNQPQHF	TGTGCCAGCAGCTTAGGGCGGAGGCATGGCAATCAGCCCCAGCATTTT	-	TRBJ1-5	TRBV7-2	-
CASSSGTSSNSYEQYF	TGTGCCAGCAGTTCCGGGACTAGCTCGAACTCCTACGAGCAGTACTTC	-	TRBJ2-7	TRBV28	TRBD2
CASSERYGGAGELFF	TGTGCCAGCAGCGAAAGATACGGGGGGGCCGGGGAGCTGTTTTTT	few	TRBJ2-2	TRBV14	TRBD2
CASSMYSGGYGYTF	TGTGCCAGTAGTATGTATTCCGGCGGGTATGGCTACACCTTC	-	TRBJ1-2	TRBV19	-
CASSLLPDSPLHF	TGTGCCAGCAGCTTACTCCCGGATTCACCCCTCCACTTT	few	TRBJ1-6	TRBV7-2	-
CASRTQRGVATEAFF	TGTGCCAGCAGAACGCAACGGGGGGTGGCAACTGAAGCTTTCTTT	-	TRBJ1-1	TRBV28	-
CASSRDSLAPEDKETQYF	TGTGCCAGCAGCCGAGACAGCTTAGCCCCCGAAGACAAGGAGACCCAGTACTTC	-	TRBJ2-5	TRBV7-6	-
CAWSVRESPPYEQYF	TGTGCCTGGAGTGTCCGGGAGTCCCCTCCCTACGAGCAGTACTTC	few	TRBJ2-7	TRBV30	-
CASSLVGTSGALSYEQYF	TGTGCCAGCAGCTTAGTTGGGACTAGCGGGGCGCTCTCCTACGAGCAGTACTTC	few	TRBJ2-7	TRBV7-9	TRBD2
CASSKGLAGVTSYNEQFF	TGTGCCAGCAGTAAGGGACTAGCGGGAGTGACCTCCTACAATGAGCAGTTCTTC	-	TRBJ2-1	TRBV27	TRBD2
CASSPSSSGGGELFF	TGTGCCAGCAGTCCCTCGAGTAGCGGAGGCGGGGAGCTGTTTTTT	-	TRBJ2-2	TRBV6-4	-
CASETLILQDNEQFF	TGTGCCAGTGAGACATTGATTTTACAGGATAATGAGCAGTTCTTC	-	TRBJ2-1	TRBV28	-
CATSAGEGTISFQETQYF	TGTGCCACCAGCGCGGGGGAGGGAACAATATCTTTCCAAGAGACCCAGTACTTC	once	TRBJ2-5	TRBV15	TRBD2
CASSFTGVYEQYF	TGTGCCAGCAGCTTTACAGGGGTTTACGAGCAGTACTTC	-	TRBJ2-7	TRBV5-5	TRBD1
CASSLGSSGIGGGEQFF	TGTGCCAGCTCACTTGGCTCTAGCGGGATAGGAGGGGGTGAGCAGTTCTTC	-	TRBJ2-1	TRBV18	TRBD2
CASSFNGRADYEQYF	TGTGCCAGCAGTTTTAACGGCAGGGCTGACTACGAGCAGTACTTC	-	TRBJ2-7	TRBV28	-
CASQGGGNQPQHF	TGTGCCAGCCAGGGAGGCGGCAATCAGCCCCAGCATTTT	-	TRBJ1-5	TRBV28	-
CASSEPRDRAYGYTF	TGTGCCAGCAGCGAACCCCGGGACAGGGCTTATGGCTACACCTTC	-	TRBJ1-2	TRBV7-9	TRBD1
CASSVGLGTAATNEKLFF	TGTGCCAGCAGCGTAGGTCTCGGGACAGCTGCAACTAATGAAAAACTGTTTTTT	-	TRBJ1-4	TRBV9	TRBD1
CASSYHQGGDGYTF	TGTGCCAGCAGTTACCATCAAGGGGGCGATGGCTACACCTTC	-	TRBJ1-2	TRBV6-5	TRBD1
CASSVVLRGARLLNTEAFF	TGTGCCAGCAGCGTAGTTCTCCGTGGGGCCAGACTCCTAAACACTGAAGCTTTCTTT	-	TRBJ1-1	TRBV9	-
CASSWGGMNTEAFF	TGTGCCAGCAGCTGGGGGGGGATGAACACTGAAGCTTTCTTT	-	TRBJ1-1	TRBV9	-
CASSLRQGLNTEAFF	TGCGCCAGCAGCTTAAGACAGGGTCTAAACACTGAAGCTTTCTTT	once	TRBJ1-1	TRBV5-1	TRBD1
CSVGGPSTDTQYF	TGCAGCGTTGGGGGCCCTAGCACAGATACGCAGTATTTT	-	TRBJ2-3	TRBV29-1	-
CASSFPLSGANVLTF	TGTGCCAGCAGCTTCCCCCTCTCTGGGGCCAACGTCCTGACTTTC	once	TRBJ2-6	TRBV7-2	-
CASSLGGSGETQYF	TGTGCCAGCAGCTTAGGAGGAAGCGGAGAGACCCAGTACTTC	-	TRBJ2-5	TRBV5-8	-
CASFSATMNTEAFF	TGTGCCAGCTTCTCAGCCACTATGAACACTGAAGCTTTCTTT	-	TRBJ1-1	TRBV6-6	-
CASSYREQETQYF	TGTGCCAGCAGTTACAGGGAGCAAGAGACCCAGTACTTC	-	TRBJ2-5	TRBV2	-
CASRDREGQPQHF	TGTGCCAGCAGGGACAGGGAGGGTCAGCCCCAGCATTTT	-	TRBJ1-5	TRBV27	TRBD1
CACTGTSGLPYEQYF	TGTGCCTGTACCGGGACTAGCGGTCTTCCCTACGAGCAGTACTTC	-	TRBJ2-7	TRBV30	TRBD2
CASSDGGASYEQYF	TGTGCCAGCAGTGATGGGGGCGCATCCTACGAGCAGTACTTC	-	TRBJ2-7	TRBV2	-
CASSPSPMGGTEAFF	TGTGCCAGCAGCCCCAGCCCCATGGGGGGCACTGAAGCTTTCTTT	-	TRBJ1-1	TRBV11-2	-
CASSVVLGGRQNNEQFF	TGTGCCAGCAGCGTAGTGTTAGGCGGGAGGCAGAACAATGAGCAGTTCTTC	-	TRBJ2-1	TRBV9	TRBD2
CASSQGSKEGFF	TGTGCCAGCAGCCAAGGTAGCAAAGAGGGGTTCTTC	few	TRBJ2-1	TRBV4-2	-
CASSQEHIAGGVNYEQYF	TGCGCCAGCAGCCAAGAACACATAGCGGGGGGGGTAAACTACGAGCAGTACTTC	few	TRBJ2-7	TRBV4-3	TRBD2
CASSSQRAGGLRGYTF	TGTGCCAGCAGCTCACAAAGGGCAGGGGGCCTGAGGGGCTACACCTTC	-	TRBJ1-2	TRBV11-2	TRBD1
CAWSGGIDQPQHF	TGTGCCTGGAGTGGAGGGATTGATCAGCCCCAGCATTTT	-	TRBJ1-5	TRBV30	-
CASSQEAERGTSYNEQFF	TGTGCCAGCAGCCAAGAAGCGGAGCGGGGGACCTCCTACAATGAGCAGTTCTTC	-	TRBJ2-1	TRBV4-2	TRBD2
CASSTRTSGVRSSYEQYF	TGTGCCAGCAGCACCCGGACTAGCGGGGTTAGAAGCTCCTACGAGCAGTACTTC	-	TRBJ2-7	TRBV5-6	TRBD2
CASSEGVWDSRYEQYF	TGTGCCAGCAGTGAAGGGGTCTGGGACAGCCGCTACGAGCAGTACTTC	-	TRBJ2-7	TRBV2	TRBD1
CASSPQTGGPNQPQHF	TGTGCCAGCAGTCCGCAAACAGGGGGCCCCAATCAGCCCCAGCATTTT	-	TRBJ1-5	TRBV27	TRBD1